The T cell receptor beta chain under discussion was sequenced for a study of T-cell reconstitution after alpha-beta-depleted transplantation in children. TCRbeta library preparation incorporated unique molecular identifiers. TCRdb re-called the PCR reads through MiXCR, storing one row per CDR3 protein. The sample has more than 300,000 distinct CDR3 sequences; 16% are singletons. The CDR3 sequence is 17 residues long. Germline V gene lookup returns CDR1 MDHEN and CDR2 SYDVKM. V dropped 7 bases and J dropped 4; count of bases not matched to a gene: 14. Regarding this clonotype: What it binds is unknown.

Whole-study findings and limits: The authors attributed T-cell counts and diversity one year after transplant mostly to newly produced T cells.

The rearrangement joins TRBV28 to TRBJ2-7, with 12 nucleotides matching TRBD2. This sequence was found in a male patient aged 2-15 years who had a stem cell transplant for acute lymphoblastic leukemia, so the T cells may come from the graft donor. Specimen: PBMCs, mostly from graft donor cells, collected 360 days after TCRalphabeta/CD19-depleted stem cell transplant. The CDR3, as DNA: TGTGCCAGCACTCAAAGAGGGGCGACTAGCGGGAGTTACGAGCAGTACTTC. The encoded protein is CASTQRGATSGSYEQYF.